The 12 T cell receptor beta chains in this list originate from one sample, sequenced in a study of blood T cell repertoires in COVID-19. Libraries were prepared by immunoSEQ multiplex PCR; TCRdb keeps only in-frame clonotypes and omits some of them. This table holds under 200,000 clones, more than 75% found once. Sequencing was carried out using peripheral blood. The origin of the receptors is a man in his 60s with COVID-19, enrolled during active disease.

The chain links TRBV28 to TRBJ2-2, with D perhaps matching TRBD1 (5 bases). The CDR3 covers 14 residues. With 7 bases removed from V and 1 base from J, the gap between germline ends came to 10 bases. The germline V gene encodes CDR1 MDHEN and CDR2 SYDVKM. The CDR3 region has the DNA TGTGCCAGCACCAGAACAGGGAACACCGGGGAGCTGTTTTTT. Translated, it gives CASTRTGNTGELFF. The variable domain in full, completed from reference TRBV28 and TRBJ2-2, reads DVKVTQSSRYLVKRTGEKVFLECVQDMDHENMFWYRQDPGLGLRLIYFSYDVKMKEKGDIPEGYSVSREKKERFSLILESASTNQTSMYLCASTRTGNTGELFFGEGSRLTVL.

The CDR3 region is CASRKDRVNTEAFF. Here the CDR3 DNA reads TGTGCCAGCAGGAAGGACAGGGTGAACACTGAAGCTTTCTTT. This chain connects TRBV6-4 to TRBJ1-1, with TRBD1 matching over 8 bases. There are 14 residues in the CDR3. Germline trimming cut 6 bases from V and 0 bases from J; bases unmatched to any gene: 3. Germline V lookup: CDR1 MRHNA, CDR2 SNTAGT.

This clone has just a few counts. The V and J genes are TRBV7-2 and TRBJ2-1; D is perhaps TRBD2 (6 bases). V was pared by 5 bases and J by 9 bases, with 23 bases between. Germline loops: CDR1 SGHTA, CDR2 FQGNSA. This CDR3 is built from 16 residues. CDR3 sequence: CASSQHGGGTLGEQFF. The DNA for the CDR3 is TGTGCCAGCAGCCAACACGGGGGTGGAACTCTTGGTGAGCAGTTCTTC.

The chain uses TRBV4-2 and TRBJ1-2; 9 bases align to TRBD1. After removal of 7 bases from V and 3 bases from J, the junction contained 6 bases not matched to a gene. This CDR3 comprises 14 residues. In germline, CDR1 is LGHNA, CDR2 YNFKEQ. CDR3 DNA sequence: TGTGCCAGCAACCGACAGGGGGGGGACTATGGCTACACCTTC. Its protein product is CASNRQGGDYGYTF.

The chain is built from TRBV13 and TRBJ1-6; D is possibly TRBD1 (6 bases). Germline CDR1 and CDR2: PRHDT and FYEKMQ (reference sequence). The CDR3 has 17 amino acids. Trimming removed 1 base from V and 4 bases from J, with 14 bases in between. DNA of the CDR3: TGTGCCAGCAGCTTAGTGTCCAACCAGGGGTATAATTCACCCCTCCACTTT. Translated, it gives CASSLVSNQGYNSPLHF.

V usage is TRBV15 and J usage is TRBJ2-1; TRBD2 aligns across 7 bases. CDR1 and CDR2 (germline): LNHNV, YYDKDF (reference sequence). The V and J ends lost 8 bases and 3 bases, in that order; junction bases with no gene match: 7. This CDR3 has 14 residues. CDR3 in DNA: TGTGCCACCCGGCGGAGCGGGGTCTACAATGAGCAGTTCTTC. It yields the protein CATRRSGVYNEQFF.

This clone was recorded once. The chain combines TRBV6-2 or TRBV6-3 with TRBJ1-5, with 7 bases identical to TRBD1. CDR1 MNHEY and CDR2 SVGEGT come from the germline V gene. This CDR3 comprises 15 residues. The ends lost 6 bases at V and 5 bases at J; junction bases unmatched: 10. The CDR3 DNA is TGTGCCAGCAGATACGGGGGACAGCGGGATCAGCCCCAGCATTTT. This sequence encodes CASRYGGQRDQPQHF.

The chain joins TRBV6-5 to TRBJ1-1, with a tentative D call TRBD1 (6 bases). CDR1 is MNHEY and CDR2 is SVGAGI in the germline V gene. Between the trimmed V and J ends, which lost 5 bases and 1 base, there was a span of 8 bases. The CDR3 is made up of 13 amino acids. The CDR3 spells CASSRTANTEAFF. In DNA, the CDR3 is TGTGCCAGCAGTCGGACAGCGAACACTGAAGCTTTCTTT.

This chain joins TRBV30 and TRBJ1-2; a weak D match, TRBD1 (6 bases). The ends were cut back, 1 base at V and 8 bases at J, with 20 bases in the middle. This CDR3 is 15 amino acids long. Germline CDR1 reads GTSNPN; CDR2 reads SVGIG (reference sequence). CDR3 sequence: CAWSATGLRGSGYTF. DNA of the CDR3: TGTGCCTGGAGTGCAACAGGGTTGAGGGGTTCCGGCTACACCTTC.

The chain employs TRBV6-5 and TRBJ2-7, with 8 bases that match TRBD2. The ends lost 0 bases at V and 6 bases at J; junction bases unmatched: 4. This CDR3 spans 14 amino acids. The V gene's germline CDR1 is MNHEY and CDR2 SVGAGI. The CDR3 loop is CASSYSSGTFEQYF. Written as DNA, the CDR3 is TGTGCCAGCAGTTACTCTAGCGGGACTTTCGAGCAGTACTTC.

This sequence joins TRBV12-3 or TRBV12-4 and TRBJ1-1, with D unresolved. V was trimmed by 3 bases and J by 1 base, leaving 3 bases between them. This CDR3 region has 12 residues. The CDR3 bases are TGTGCCAGCAGTTTGAGGAACACTGAAGCTTTCTTT. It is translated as CASSLRNTEAFF.

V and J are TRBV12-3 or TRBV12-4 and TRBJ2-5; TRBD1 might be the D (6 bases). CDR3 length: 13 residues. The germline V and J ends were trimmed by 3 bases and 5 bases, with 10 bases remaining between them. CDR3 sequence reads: CASSFYREETQYF. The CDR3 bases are TGTGCCAGCAGTTTTTACAGGGAGGAGACCCAGTACTTC.